The 5 T cell receptor beta chains reported below all come from one sample, sequenced in a study of cytomegalovirus exposure and HLA in healthy donors. TCRdb's copy holds only in-frame clones and misses some; the assay was immunoSEQ multiplex PCR. This table has 100,000 to 150,000 clones, approximately 94% appearing once. The sample taken for sequencing was PBMCs. The receptor source for this set is a woman aged 18-29 years in good health and CMV-seronegative.

V and J are TRBV2 and TRBJ1-5; 8 nucleotides match TRBD1. Germline loops: CDR1 SNHLY, CDR2 FYNNEI. This CDR3 contains 14 residues. The junction had 8 bases not matched to a gene; V was cut back by 4 bases and J by 9 bases. CDR3 bases: TGTGCCAGCAGTGGGACAGGGTTAGGGCGGCCCCAGCATTTT. Its translation is CASSGTGLGRPQHF.

This clone has a single count. The chain carries TRBV4-1 and TRBJ1-4; D is unresolved. Trimming took off 4 bases at V and 3 bases at J, with 12 bases between the two ends. This CDR3 region has 15 residues. The germline gives CDR1 MGHRA, CDR2 YSYEKL. The CDR3 DNA follows: TGCGCCAGCAGCCTCCTCGGCGGCCCTAATGAAAAACTGTTTTTT. Translation: CASSLLGGPNEKLFF.

This sequence joins TRBV9 and TRBJ2-2; 13 bases align to TRBD2. The CDR3 consists of 16 residues. Germline CDR1 reads SGDLS; CDR2 reads YYNGEE. V trimming: 4 bases; J trimming: 4 bases; junction bases outside the gene matches: 4. CDR3 nucleotide sequence: TGTGCCAGCAGCAACCGACTAGCGGGGGGCACCGGGGAGCTGTTTTTT. Protein product: CASSNRLAGGTGELFF.

The chain is built from TRBV7-9 and TRBJ1-2, with D unclear. Trimming left V 5 bases short and J 4 bases short, with 17 bases between. The CDR3 contains 15 residues. Germline V lookup: CDR1 SEHNR, CDR2 FQNEAQ (reference sequence). CDR3 sequence (DNA): TGTGCCAGCAGCGCGAGCGGGTTAGAGGGCTATGGCTACACCTTC. Translated: CASSASGLEGYGYTF.

The rearrangement links TRBV5-4 to TRBJ2-7, with 9 bases lining up with TRBD1. The CDR3 covers 14 residues. After removal of 0 bases from V and 7 bases from J, the junction contained 5 bases not matched to a gene. In germline, CDR1 is SGHNT, CDR2 YYREEE (reference sequence). CDR3 residues: CASSLEQGAREQYF. The CDR3 nucleotides read TGTGCCAGCAGCTTGGAACAGGGGGCGAGGGAGCAGTACTTC.